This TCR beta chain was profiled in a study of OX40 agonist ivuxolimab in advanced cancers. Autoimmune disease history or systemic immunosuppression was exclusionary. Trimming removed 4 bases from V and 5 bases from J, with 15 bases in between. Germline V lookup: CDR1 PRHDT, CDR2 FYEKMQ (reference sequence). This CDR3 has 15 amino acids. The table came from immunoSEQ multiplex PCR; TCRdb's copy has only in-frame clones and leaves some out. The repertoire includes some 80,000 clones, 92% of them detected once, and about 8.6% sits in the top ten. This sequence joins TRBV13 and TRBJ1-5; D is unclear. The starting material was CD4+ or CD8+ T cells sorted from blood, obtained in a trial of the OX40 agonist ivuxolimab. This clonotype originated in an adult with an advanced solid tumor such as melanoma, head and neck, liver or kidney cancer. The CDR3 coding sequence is TGTGCCAGCAGCTCATCGGGCCAGGACCATCAGCCCCAGCATTTT. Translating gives CASSSSGQDHQPQHF.